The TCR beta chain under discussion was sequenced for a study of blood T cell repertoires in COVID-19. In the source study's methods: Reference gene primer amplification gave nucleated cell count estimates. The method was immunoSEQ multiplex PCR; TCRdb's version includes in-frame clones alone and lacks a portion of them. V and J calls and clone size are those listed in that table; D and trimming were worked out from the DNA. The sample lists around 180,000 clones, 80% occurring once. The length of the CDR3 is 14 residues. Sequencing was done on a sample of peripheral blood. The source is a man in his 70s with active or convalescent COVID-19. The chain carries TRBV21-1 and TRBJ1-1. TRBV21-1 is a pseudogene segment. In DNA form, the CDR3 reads TGTGCCAGCAGCCCTGAGGGGGGGCACACTGAAGCTTTCTTT. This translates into CASSPEGGHTEAFF.